This is a list of T cell receptor beta chains from one sample in a study of metastatic and nonmetastatic thyroid tumors. TCRdb reprocessed the PCR reads using MiXCR. Seen here are roughly 12,000 clones, 25% to 35% observed once, and the top ten hold roughly 12%. What was sequenced was tumor tissue. The source is a female donor with papillary thyroid cancer or a benign thyroid nodule (not recorded which). Some clones in this sample may be carry-over from other donors' samples. Both conserved end residues are part of each CDR3. D genes are given only for firm matches. A row's size may be missing; if present it is once, few, many or a size class.

>14|TRBJ1-1|-|TRBV6-4|-
CASSDTEGNTEAFF
TGTGCCAGCAGTGATACGGAAGGGAACACTGAAGCTTTCTTT
>15|TRBJ2-3|-|TRBV20-1|medium-sized
CSAGGLGGGTDTQYF
TGCAGTGCTGGCGGGTTAGGGGGTGGGACAGATACGCAGTATTTT
>14|TRBJ1-1|-|TRBV28|many
CASSLGGKNTEAFF
TGTGCCAGCAGTTTAGGGGGGAAGAACACTGAAGCTTTCTTT
>17|TRBJ2-3|TRBD2|TRBV5-1|-
CASSLPPLAGGRDTQYF
TGCGCCAGCAGCTTACCCCCACTAGCGGGAGGGAGAGATACGCAGTATTTT
>15|TRBJ2-2|-|TRBV10-3|medium-sized
CAISQTGVNTGELFF
TGTGCCATCAGCCAGACGGGGGTGAACACCGGGGAGCTGTTTTTT
>15|TRBJ2-3|TRBD2|TRBV7-3|medium-sized
CASSIAGGATDTQYF
TGTGCCAGCAGCATAGCGGGAGGTGCCACAGATACGCAGTATTTT
>12|TRBJ1-5|-|TRBV9|few
CASSAGNQPQHF
TGTGCCAGCAGCGCAGGCAATCAGCCCCAGCATTTT
>14|TRBJ1-3|TRBD1|TRBV6-5|-
CASSYSDRGNTIYF
TGTGCCAGCAGTTACTCGGACAGGGGGAACACCATATATTTT
>16|TRBJ2-7|-|TRBV4-1|many
CASSQGADRFTYEQYF
TGCGCCAGCAGCCAAGGAGCGGACAGATTTACCTACGAGCAGTACTTC
>15|TRBJ1-5|-|TRBV28|medium-sized
CASSHKGRMLQPQHF
TGTGCCAGCAGTCACAAAGGCCGTATGCTTCAGCCCCAGCATTTT
>18|TRBJ2-7|TRBD2|TRBV6-2/TRBV6-3|-
CASSVLAGGPGTTYEQYF
TGTGCCAGCAGTGTACTAGCGGGAGGGCCAGGGACTACCTACGAGCAGTACTTC
>13|TRBJ2-7|-|TRBV20-1|-
CSAIYTPPYEQYF
TGCAGTGCCATTTATACACCGCCCTACGAGCAGTACTTC
>15|TRBJ2-3|TRBD2|TRBV7-9|many
CASSPTTSGRDTQYF
TGTGCCAGCAGCCCGACTACTAGCGGGAGGGATACGCAGTATTTT
>15|TRBJ2-5|TRBD1|TRBV20-1|medium-sized
CSAASTGEALETQYF
TGCAGTGCGGCCTCGACAGGGGAGGCTTTAGAGACCCAGTACTTC
>12|TRBJ2-7|-|TRBV27|medium-sized
CASSGRPYEQYF
TGTGCCAGCAGTGGCAGACCCTACGAGCAGTACTTC
>15|TRBJ1-2|-|TRBV30|once
CAWSVGGRRNYGYTF
TGTGCCTGGAGTGTAGGGGGGAGAAGGAACTATGGCTACACCTTC
>17|TRBJ2-1|-|TRBV4-1|-
CASSQDEGSVTYNEQFF
TGCGCCAGCAGCCAAGATGAAGGCTCAGTCACCTACAATGAGCAGTTCTTC
>14|TRBJ1-2|-|TRBV20-1|medium-sized
CSARGGDINYGYTF
TGCAGTGCTAGAGGAGGTGATATTAACTATGGCTACACCTTC